These 26 T cell receptor beta chains came from one sample sequenced in a study of beta chain features in type 1 diabetes. All of the isolated RNA was reverse transcribed, so expressed TCRB transcripts were sequenced. Produced via immunoSEQ multiplex PCR; TCRdb's table is partial and in-frame only. The repertoire consists of about 370,000 clones, with more than 12% occurring once and the leading ten covering approximately 0.02%. The sequencing input was naive CD4+ T cells from blood. The receptors originated from a woman between 18 and 29 years old in good health.

This chain connects TRBV7-9 to TRBJ2-7; D remains ambiguous. From germline, CDR1 is SEHNR and CDR2 FQNEAQ (reference sequence). The V gene lost 1 base and the J gene lost 3 bases, with 10 bases spanning the gap. The CDR3 runs to 14 residues. CDR3 DNA sequence: TGTGCCAGCAGCTTAGAATCCCTCAGCTACGAGCAGTACTTC. Translated: CASSLESLSYEQYF.

This clone was found a few times. This chain joins TRBV30 and TRBJ2-3; 8 bases match TRBD2. V trimming: 0 bases; J trimming: 5 bases; junction bases outside the gene matches: 7. Per germline, CDR1 GTSNPN and CDR2 SVGIG (reference sequence). CDR3 length: 15 amino acids. CDR3 DNA sequence: TGTGCCTGGAGTGTAAAGGGGCTAGCGGGAGATACGCAGTATTTT. Its protein is CAWSVKGLAGDTQYF.

This clone has more than one count but fewer than ten. The CDR3 spells CASSLGMARAEAFF. The CDR3 region has the DNA TGTGCCAGCAGCTTAGGTATGGCTCGTGCTGAAGCTTTCTTT. The chain joins TRBV7-9 to TRBJ1-1; no definite D call. The CDR3 has 14 amino acids. Germline CDR1 is SEHNR and CDR2 is FQNEAQ (reference sequence). Trimming pared 1 base from V and 6 bases from J, leaving 12 bases between.

The V and J genes are TRBV4-3 and TRBJ2-3, with 10 nucleotides matching TRBD2. CDR3 length equals 18 residues. V trimming: 0 bases; J trimming: 6 bases; junction bases outside the gene matches: 12. The germline gives CDR1 LGHNA, CDR2 YSLEER. CDR3 amino acids: CASSQDPAGGPRSDTQYF. CDR3 nucleotides: TGCGCCAGCAGCCAAGATCCAGCGGGAGGGCCTCGATCCGATACGCAGTATTTT.

This clone was observed a few times. The gene calls are TRBV5-4 and TRBJ1-2; 10 bases map to TRBD1. The germline CDR1 and CDR2 sequences are SGHNT and YYREEE (reference sequence). V lost 4 bases, J lost 4 bases, and 4 bases stayed unmatched. The CDR3 loop spans 14 amino acids. The CDR3 loop reads CASSLDRGAYGYTF. As DNA, the CDR3 is TGTGCCAGCAGCCTGGACAGGGGGGCCTATGGCTACACCTTC.

V and J are TRBV30 and TRBJ1-1; the match to TRBD1 covers 7 bases. The CDR3 has 14 residues. Germline CDR1 reads GTSNPN; CDR2 reads SVGIG (reference sequence). V lost 0 bases and J lost 4; bases outside the gene matches: 5. The CDR3 is CAWSVMPGGTEAFF. For the CDR3, the DNA is TGTGCCTGGAGTGTAATGCCAGGGGGCACTGAAGCTTTCTTT.

The chain couples TRBV13 to TRBJ2-3; 8 nucleotides match TRBD1. After removal of 3 bases from V and 4 bases from J, the junction contained 6 bases not matched to a gene. The CDR3 sequence is 15 residues long. CDR1 PRHDT and CDR2 FYEKMQ come from the germline V gene (reference sequence). CDR3: CASSFRQGTSDTQYF. CDR3 in DNA: TGTGCCAGCAGCTTCAGACAGGGGACCTCAGATACGCAGTATTTT.

The chain joins TRBV29-1 to TRBJ2-3, with D hard to call. The CDR3 spans 13 residues. Trimming removed 1 base at V and 5 bases at J, with 10 bases between. Germline V gives CDR1 SQVTM, CDR2 ANQGSEA. The CDR3 DNA reads TGCAGCGTTGAAGGTCGGGTGAAAGATACGCAGTATTTT. Encoded protein: CSVEGRVKDTQYF.

A few counts support this clone. This chain connects TRBV29-1 to TRBJ2-7; possibly TRBD2 for D (6 bases). This CDR3 has 14 residues. Germline CDR1 is SQVTM and CDR2 is ANQGSEA. The V and J ends lost 4 bases and 2 bases respectively, with 15 bases between them. This chain's CDR3 is CSVVTSRRAYEQYF. The CDR3 DNA follows: TGCAGCGTTGTTACTAGCAGGAGAGCCTACGAGCAGTACTTC.

The chain carries TRBV9 and TRBJ2-7; the D is unclear. Trimming shortened V by 0 bases and J by 3 bases, and 7 bases separated the two germline ends. The CDR3 spans 13 residues. Germline values: CDR1 SGDLS, CDR2 YYNGEE. CDR3 bases: TGTGCCAGCAGCGTAGGTGTAGACTACGAGCAGTACTTC. Its translation is CASSVGVDYEQYF.

The chain recombines TRBV9 with TRBJ2-3, with a tentative D call TRBD2 (5 bases). CDR3 size: 12 residues. V was shortened by 0 bases and J by 6 bases, with 5 bases between the two germline ends. CDR1 is SGDLS, CDR2 YYNGEE, per germline. Here the CDR3 DNA reads TGTGCCAGCAGCGTAGGGAGGGATACGCAGTATTTT. Protein: CASSVGRDTQYF.

The genes are TRBV6-6 and TRBJ2-5, with D unclear. The CDR3 runs to 12 residues. The germline V and J ends were trimmed by 6 bases and 5 bases, with 10 bases remaining between them. CDR1 and CDR2 from the germline V gene are MNHNY and SVGAGI (reference sequence). The CDR3 DNA reads as TGTGCCAGCAGCCCCTCTGTGGAGACCCAGTACTTC. Translating it yields CASSPSVETQYF.

This clone showed up just a few times. The V call is TRBV7-9, the J call TRBJ1-1; D remains unclear. Trimming removed 4 bases at V and 3 bases at J, with 15 bases between. The V gene's germline CDR1 is SEHNR and CDR2 FQNEAQ (reference sequence). This CDR3 region has 15 residues. CDR3 amino acids: CASSSPRTDYTEAFF. CDR3 DNA: TGTGCCAGCAGCTCCCCCAGGACTGATTACACTGAAGCTTTCTTT.

The chain couples TRBV18 to TRBJ2-3, with 13 bases identical to TRBD2. The junction had 7 bases not matched to a gene; V was cut back by 3 bases and J by 1 base. The CDR3 covers 18 residues. Germline loops: CDR1 KGHSH, CDR2 LQKENI. CDR3 sequence: CASSPPGLAGSGTDTQYF. For the CDR3, the DNA is TGTGCCAGCTCACCTCCGGGACTAGCGGGATCTGGCACAGATACGCAGTATTTT.

The genes are TRBV6-5 and TRBJ2-7, with D possibly being TRBD1 (5 bases). Germline assignment: CDR1 MNHEY and CDR2 SVGAGI. Trimming left V 6 bases short and J 4 bases short, with 16 bases between. CDR3 size: 14 residues. The CDR3 reads CASSSPQGRYEQYF. CDR3 nucleotides: TGTGCCAGCAGCTCCCCCCAGGGTCGGTACGAGCAGTACTTC.

Only a few counts were recorded for this clone. For the CDR3, the DNA is TGTGCCAGCAGCTTCCGGGACAGAGAGCAGTACTTC. Residues: CASSFRDREQYF. The V call is TRBV7-9, the J call TRBJ2-7; 7 nucleotides agree with TRBD1. This CDR3 spans 12 amino acids. CDR1 and CDR2 from the germline V gene are SEHNR and FQNEAQ (reference sequence). V trimming: 3 bases; J trimming: 7 bases; junction bases outside the gene matches: 3.

This clone was seen a handful of times. The chain carries TRBV7-9 and TRBJ2-1; no definite D call. Germline V CDR1 and CDR2: SEHNR, FQNEAQ (reference sequence). V was shortened by 7 bases and J by 6 bases, with 10 bases between the two germline ends. The CDR3 spans 12 residues. This chain's CDR3 is CASTPERNEQFF. In DNA form, the CDR3 reads TGTGCCAGCACCCCAGAACGCAATGAGCAGTTCTTC.

This clone was detected a few times. This chain links TRBV5-6 with TRBJ1-2, with D maybe TRBD1 (5 bases). V lost 3 bases, J lost 4 bases, and 13 bases lay in between. Germline values: CDR1 SGHDT, CDR2 YYEEEE. This CDR3 contains 14 residues. CDR3: CASSSRVFGYGYTF. The CDR3 DNA sequence: TGTGCCAGCAGCTCCAGGGTATTCGGCTATGGCTACACCTTC.

This clone appeared a few times. This chain joins TRBV2 and TRBJ1-2; TRBD1 aligns across 7 bases. The junction had 4 bases not matched to a gene; V was cut back by 4 bases and J by 2 bases. Germline lookup yields CDR1 SNHLY and CDR2 FYNNEI. This CDR3 is built from 14 residues. The CDR3 protein is CASSGLQGNYGYTF. CDR3 bases: TGTGCCAGCAGTGGATTACAGGGGAACTATGGCTACACCTTC.

The chain links TRBV5-1 to TRBJ2-5; 8 bases align to TRBD1. Germline CDR1 reads SGHRS; CDR2 reads YFSETQ. The CDR3 totals 14 residues. The junction had 3 bases not matched to a gene; V was cut back by 2 bases and J by 3 bases. The CDR3 loop reads CASSLQTGEETQYF. The CDR3 bases are TGCGCCAGCAGCTTACAGACAGGGGAAGAGACCCAGTACTTC.

This chain connects TRBV19 to TRBJ1-2; D is unresolved. V lost 6 bases and J lost 2, with 7 bases in between. CDR1 and CDR2 from the germline V gene are LNHDA and SQIVND (reference sequence). The CDR3 runs 12 residues. CDR3: CASRGRNYGYTF. For the CDR3, the DNA is TGTGCCAGTAGGGGCAGGAACTATGGCTACACCTTC. Together with reference TRBV19 and TRBJ1-2, the CDR3 gives the full variable domain: DGGITQSPKYLFRKEGQNVTLSCEQNLNHDAMYWYRQDPGQGLRLIYYSQIVNDFQKGDIAEGYSVSREKKESFPLTVTSAQKNPTAFYLCASRGRNYGYTFGSGTRLTVV.

This clone was detected a few times. The chain carries TRBV4-3 and TRBJ2-7, with 7 nucleotides matching TRBD1. The germline gives CDR1 LGHNA, CDR2 YSLEER. The CDR3 loop spans 15 amino acids. After removal of 3 bases from V and 3 bases from J, the junction contained 8 bases not matched to a gene. CDR3 in amino acids: CASSQLTGSGYEQYF. CDR3 nucleotides: TGCGCCAGCAGCCAGTTGACAGGGTCAGGCTACGAGCAGTACTTC.

This clone was counted between two and nine times. The chain has TRBV15 and TRBJ2-3; tentatively, D is TRBD1 (5 bases). The CDR3 totals 16 residues. From germline, CDR1 is LNHNV and CDR2 YYDKDF (reference sequence). Trimming removed 1 base from V and 0 bases from J, with 11 bases in between. CDR3 bases: TGTGCCACCAGCAGAGCTGACAGAGCTAGCACAGATACGCAGTATTTT. Its translation: CATSRADRASTDTQYF.

This clone was recorded a few times. This chain connects TRBV10-3 to TRBJ2-5; the match to TRBD2 covers 7 bases. Germline V gene lookup returns CDR1 ENHRY and CDR2 SYGVKD. Trimming removed 4 bases from V and 5 bases from J; junction bases left unmatched: 4. There are 13 residues in the CDR3. This CDR3 is CAISGMGGETQYF. CDR3 bases: TGTGCCATCAGTGGTATGGGAGGGGAGACCCAGTACTTC.

The chain is built from TRBV28 and TRBJ1-1, with 7 nucleotides matching TRBD1. In germline, CDR1 is MDHEN, CDR2 SYDVKM. J gave up 7 bases and V 2 bases, and 10 bases lay outside the gene matches. This CDR3 contains 15 residues. The CDR3 loop reads CASSLHKTGQVEAFF. CDR3 bases: TGTGCCAGCAGTTTACACAAAACAGGACAGGTTGAAGCTTTCTTT.

V and J are TRBV5-1 and TRBJ2-7, with D uncertain. Germline V lookup: CDR1 SGHRS, CDR2 YFSETQ. The germline V and J ends were trimmed by 2 bases and 7 bases, with 10 bases remaining between them. The CDR3 is 12 residues long. CDR3 nucleotides: TGCGCCAGCAGCTTAGGCGGTATAGAGCAGTACTTC. Protein product: CASSLGGIEQYF.